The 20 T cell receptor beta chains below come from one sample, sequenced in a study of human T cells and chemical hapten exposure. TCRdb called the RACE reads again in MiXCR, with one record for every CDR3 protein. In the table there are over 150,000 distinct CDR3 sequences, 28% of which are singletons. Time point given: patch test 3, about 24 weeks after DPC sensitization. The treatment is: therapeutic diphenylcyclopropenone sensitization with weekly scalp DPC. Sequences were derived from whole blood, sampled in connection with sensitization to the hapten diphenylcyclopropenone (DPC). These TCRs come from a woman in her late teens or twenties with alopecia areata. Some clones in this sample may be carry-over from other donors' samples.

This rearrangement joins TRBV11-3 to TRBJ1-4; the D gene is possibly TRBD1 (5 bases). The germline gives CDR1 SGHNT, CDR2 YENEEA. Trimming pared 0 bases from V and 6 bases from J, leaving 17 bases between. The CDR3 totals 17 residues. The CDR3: CASSLEPWSGIDEKLFF. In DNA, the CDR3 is TGTGCCAGCAGCTTAGAACCGTGGTCAGGGATTGATGAAAAACTGTTTTTT.

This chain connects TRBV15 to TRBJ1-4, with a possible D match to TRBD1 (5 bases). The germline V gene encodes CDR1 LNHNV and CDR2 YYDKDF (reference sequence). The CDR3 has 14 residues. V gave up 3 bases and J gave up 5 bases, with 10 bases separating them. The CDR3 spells CATSRVRANEKLFF. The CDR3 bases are TGTGCCACCAGCAGGGTCAGGGCGAATGAAAAACTGTTTTTT.

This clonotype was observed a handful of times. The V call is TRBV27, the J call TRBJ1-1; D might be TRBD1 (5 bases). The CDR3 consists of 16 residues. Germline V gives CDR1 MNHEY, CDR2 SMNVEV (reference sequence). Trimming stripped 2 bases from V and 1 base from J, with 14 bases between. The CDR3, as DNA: TGTGCCAGCAGTTTAATCAAGGCAGGGACGAACACTGAAGCTTTCTTT. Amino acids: CASSLIKAGTNTEAFF.

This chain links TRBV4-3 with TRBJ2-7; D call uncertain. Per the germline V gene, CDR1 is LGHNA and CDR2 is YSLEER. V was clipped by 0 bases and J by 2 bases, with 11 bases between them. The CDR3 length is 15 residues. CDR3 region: CASSQDMSDPYEQYF. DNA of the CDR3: TGCGCCAGCAGCCAAGATATGTCAGATCCCTACGAGCAGTACTTC.

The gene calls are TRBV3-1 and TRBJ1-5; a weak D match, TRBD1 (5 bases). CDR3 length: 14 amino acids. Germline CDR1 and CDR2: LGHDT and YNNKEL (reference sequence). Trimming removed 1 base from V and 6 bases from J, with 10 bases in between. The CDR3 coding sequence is TGTGCCAGCAGCCAAGGGCAGGGCAGTCAGCCCCAGCATTTT. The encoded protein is CASSQGQGSQPQHF.

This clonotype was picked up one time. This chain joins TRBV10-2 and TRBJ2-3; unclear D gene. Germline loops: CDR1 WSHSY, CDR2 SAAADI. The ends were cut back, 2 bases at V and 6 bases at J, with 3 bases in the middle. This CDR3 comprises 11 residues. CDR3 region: CASSEGDTQYF. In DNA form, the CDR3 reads TGCGCCAGCAGTGAGGGGGATACGCAGTATTTT.

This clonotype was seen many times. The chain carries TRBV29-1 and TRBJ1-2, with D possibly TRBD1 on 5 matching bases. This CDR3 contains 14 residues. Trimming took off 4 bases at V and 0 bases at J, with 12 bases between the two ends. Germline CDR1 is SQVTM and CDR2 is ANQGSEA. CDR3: CSVGRQGANYGYTF. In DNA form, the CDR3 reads TGCAGCGTTGGGAGGCAGGGAGCTAACTATGGCTACACCTTC.

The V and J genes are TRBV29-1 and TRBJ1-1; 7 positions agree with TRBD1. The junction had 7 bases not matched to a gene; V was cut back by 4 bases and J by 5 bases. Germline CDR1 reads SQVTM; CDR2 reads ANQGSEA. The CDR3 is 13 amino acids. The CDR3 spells CSVGQGGRTEAFF. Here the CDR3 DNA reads TGCAGCGTTGGACAGGGCGGACGGACTGAAGCTTTCTTT. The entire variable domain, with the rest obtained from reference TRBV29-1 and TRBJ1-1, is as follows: SAVISQKPSRDICQRGTSLTIQCQVDSQVTMMFWYRQQPGQSLTLIATANQGSEATYESGFVIDKFPISRPNLTFSTLTVSNMSPEDSSIYLCSVGQGGRTEAFFGQGTRLTVV.

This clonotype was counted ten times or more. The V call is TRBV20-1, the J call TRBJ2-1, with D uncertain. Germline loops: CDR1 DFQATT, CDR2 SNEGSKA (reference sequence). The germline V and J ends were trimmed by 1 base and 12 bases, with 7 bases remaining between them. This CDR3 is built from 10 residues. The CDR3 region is CSARALGQFF. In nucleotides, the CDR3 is TGCAGTGCTAGAGCCCTTGGGCAGTTCTTC.

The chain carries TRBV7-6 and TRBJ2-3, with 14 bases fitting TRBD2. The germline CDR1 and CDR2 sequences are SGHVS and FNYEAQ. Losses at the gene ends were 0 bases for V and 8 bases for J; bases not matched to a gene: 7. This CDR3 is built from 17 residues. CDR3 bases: TGTGCCAGCAGCTTAGCAACCGCCGGGACTAGCGGGGGTACGCAGTATTTT. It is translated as CASSLATAGTSGGTQYF.

The CDR3 loop reads CASSYGYTDTQYF. The CDR3 nucleotides read TGTGCCAGCAGTTACGGGTACACAGATACGCAGTATTTT. The V call is TRBV6-5, the J call TRBJ2-3; the D is unclear. The CDR3 loop spans 13 amino acids. In germline, CDR1 is MNHEY, CDR2 SVGAGI. V lost 2 bases, J lost 2 bases, and 5 bases lay in between.

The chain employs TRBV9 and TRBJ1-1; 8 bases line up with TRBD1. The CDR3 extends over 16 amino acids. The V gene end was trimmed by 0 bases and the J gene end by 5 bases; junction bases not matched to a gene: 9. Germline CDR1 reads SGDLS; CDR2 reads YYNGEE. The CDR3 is CASSVGAGGARTEAFF. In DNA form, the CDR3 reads TGTGCCAGCAGCGTAGGGGCAGGGGGCGCGAGGACTGAAGCTTTCTTT.

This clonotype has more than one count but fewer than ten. The CDR3 bases are TGTGCCAGCAGCCCCAGGACTAGTTGGAACAATGAGCAGTTCTTC. Its translation: CASSPRTSWNNEQFF. The genes are TRBV11-2 and TRBJ2-1, with TRBD2 matching 7 bases. V lost 5 bases and J lost 5; bases outside the gene matches: 9. Germline values: CDR1 SGHAT, CDR2 FQNNGV. This CDR3 is built from 15 residues.

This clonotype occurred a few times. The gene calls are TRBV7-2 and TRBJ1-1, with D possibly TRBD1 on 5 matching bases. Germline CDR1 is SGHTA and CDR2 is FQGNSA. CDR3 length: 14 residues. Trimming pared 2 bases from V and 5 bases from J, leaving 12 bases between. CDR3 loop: CASSLRGLGTEAFF. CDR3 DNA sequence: TGTGCCAGCAGCTTACGGGGCCTCGGGACTGAAGCTTTCTTT.

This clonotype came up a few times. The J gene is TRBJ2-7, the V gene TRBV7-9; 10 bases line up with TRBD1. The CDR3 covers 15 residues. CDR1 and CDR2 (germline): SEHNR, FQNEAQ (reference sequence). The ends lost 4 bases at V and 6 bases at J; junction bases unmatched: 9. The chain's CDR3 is CASSSKPTGGGEQYF. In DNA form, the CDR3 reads TGTGCCAGCAGCTCTAAGCCGACAGGGGGCGGCGAGCAGTACTTC.

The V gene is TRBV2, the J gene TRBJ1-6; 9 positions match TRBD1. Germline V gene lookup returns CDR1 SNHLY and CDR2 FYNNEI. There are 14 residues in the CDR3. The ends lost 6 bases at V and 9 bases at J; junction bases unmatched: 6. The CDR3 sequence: CASRVPGQGSPLHF. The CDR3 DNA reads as TGTGCCAGCAGAGTACCGGGACAGGGTTCACCCCTCCACTTT.

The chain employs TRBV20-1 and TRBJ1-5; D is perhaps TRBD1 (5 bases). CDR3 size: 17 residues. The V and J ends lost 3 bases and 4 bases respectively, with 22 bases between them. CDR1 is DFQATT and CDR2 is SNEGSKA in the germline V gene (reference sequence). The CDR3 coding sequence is TGCAGTGCTAGCCCGGTGGGAGCCGGGACCAGAAATCAGCCCCAGCATTTT. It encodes CSASPVGAGTRNQPQHF.

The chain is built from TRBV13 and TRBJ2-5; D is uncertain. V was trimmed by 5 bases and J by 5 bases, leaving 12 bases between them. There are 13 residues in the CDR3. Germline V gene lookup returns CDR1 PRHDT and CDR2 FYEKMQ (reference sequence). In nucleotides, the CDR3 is TGTGCCAGCAGCAGTAGTGTGAGGGAGACCCAGTACTTC. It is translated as CASSSSVRETQYF.

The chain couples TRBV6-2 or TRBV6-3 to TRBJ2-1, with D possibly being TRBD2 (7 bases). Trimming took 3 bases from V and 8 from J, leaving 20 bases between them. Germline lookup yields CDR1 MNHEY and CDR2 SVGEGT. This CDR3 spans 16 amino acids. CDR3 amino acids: CASSYRLGGRRDEQFF. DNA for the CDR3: TGTGCCAGCAGTTATCGTTTGGGGGGGCGTAGGGATGAGCAGTTCTTC.

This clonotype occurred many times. The CDR3: CASSSRLAGMVGDTQYF. DNA of the CDR3: TGCGCCAGCAGCTCCAGACTAGCGGGAATGGTGGGGGATACGCAGTATTTT. This chain links TRBV5-1 with TRBJ2-3, with 11 bases fitting TRBD2. The CDR3 has 17 amino acids. The V and J ends lost 3 bases and 6 bases, in that order; junction bases with no gene match: 12. The germline V gene has CDR1 SGHRS and CDR2 YFSETQ.